Listed below are T cell receptor beta chains from one sample, sequenced in a study of cytomegalovirus exposure and HLA in healthy donors. TCRdb's table, derived via immunoSEQ multiplex PCR, lists solely in-frame clones and lacks some. Found here are around 70,000 clones, around 73% of them singletons; the top ten hold under 3%. The sequenced material came from PBMCs. Receptor source: a girl between 10 and 17 years old in good health and CMV-seropositive. Both conserved end residues are part of each CDR3. The D gene is left open where the match is weak. Clone size appears in some rows only: once, few, many, or a class for an expanded clone.

- | TRBJ1-5 | TRBV4-2 | - | CASSQAGNQPQHF | TGTGCCAGCAGCCAGGCAGGGAATCAGCCCCAGCATTTT
- | TRBJ1-1 | TRBV29-1 | - | CSARGPVTEAFF | TGCAGCGCCCGCGGGCCCGTCACTGAAGCTTTCTTT
few | TRBJ1-4 | TRBV6-6 | TRBD1 | CASSSSQGEEEKLFF | TGTGCCAGCAGTTCGTCACAGGGGGAGGAGGAAAAACTGTTTTTT
- | TRBJ2-7 | TRBV7-9 | - | CSSSSQAYEQYF | TGTTCCAGCAGCTCGCAGGCCTACGAGCAGTACTTC
- | TRBJ1-5 | TRBV7-9 | TRBD1 | CASSRQLDRENQPQHF | TGTGCCAGCAGCCGCCAGCTGGACAGGGAGAATCAGCCCCAGCATTTT
- | TRBJ1-2 | TRBV2 | - | CASSASYGYTF | TGTGCCAGCAGTGCCAGCTATGGCTACACCTTC
- | TRBJ1-4 | TRBV25-1 | - | CASSSPGGYEKLFF | TGTGCCAGCAGTTCCCCTGGGGGCTATGAAAAACTGTTTTTT
- | TRBJ2-2 | TRBV7-9 | TRBD1 | CASSSGLGQVSAGELFF | TGTGCCAGCAGCTCGGGTTTGGGACAGGTTTCGGCCGGGGAGCTGTTTTTT
- | TRBJ2-7 | TRBV5-1 | TRBD2 | CASAPEVVLAGLEQYF | TGCGCCAGCGCCCCGGAGGTCGTACTAGCGGGACTCGAGCAGTACTTC
- | TRBJ2-7 | TRBV29-1 | - | CSVEEAGRYEQYF | TGCAGCGTTGAAGAGGCGGGGCGGTACGAGCAGTACTTC
- | TRBJ1-5 | TRBV18 | TRBD1 | CASSLTGGSNQPQHF | TGTGCCAGCTCCCTGACAGGGGGAAGCAATCAGCCCCAGCATTTT
- | TRBJ2-3 | TRBV11-2 | TRBD2 | CASSFHPRRGAGTDTQYF | TGTGCCAGCAGCTTTCACCCGCGGCGGGGGGCCGGCACAGATACGCAGTATTTT
- | TRBJ1-6 | TRBV21-1 | - | CLRGYNSPLHF | TGTCTCAGGGGGTACAATTCACCCCTCCACTTT
- | TRBJ1-2 | TRBV28 | - | CASSPSDYGYTF | TGTGCCAGCAGTCCCTCAGACTATGGCTACACCTTC
- | TRBJ2-1 | TRBV4-1 | - | CASSQGTANEQFF | TGCGCCAGCAGCCAAGGGACAGCGAATGAGCAGTTCTTC
- | TRBJ1-1 | TRBV27 | TRBD1 | CASSPTGGGTFF | TGTGCCAGCAGCCCCACAGGGGGAGGGACTTTCTTT
- | TRBJ2-2 | TRBV5-1 | - | CASSLRGDTGELFF | TGCGCCAGCAGCTTGAGGGGTGACACCGGGGAGCTGTTTTTT
- | TRBJ2-7 | TRBV4-1 | TRBD2 | CASSQASTSGYEQYF | TGCGCCAGCAGCCAGGCTTCGACTAGCGGATACGAGCAGTACTTC
- | TRBJ2-5 | TRBV5-6 | - | CASSVFQGETQYF | TGTGCCAGCAGCGTGTTTCAGGGGGAGACCCAGTACTTC
- | TRBJ2-7 | TRBV7-6 | - | CASSFGSTYEQYF | TGTGCCAGCAGCTTCGGGTCCACCTACGAGCAGTACTTC
- | TRBJ1-5 | TRBV30 | - | CAWSEGVNQPQHF | TGTGCCTGGAGTGAGGGGGTCAATCAGCCCCAGCATTTT
- | TRBJ1-1 | TRBV10-3 | TRBD1 | CAISKTGGTNTEAFF | TGTGCCATCAGCAAGACAGGGGGAACGAACACTGAAGCTTTCTTT
- | TRBJ2-3 | TRBV28 | TRBD2 | CASRRNLAGSADTQYF | TGTGCCAGCAGAAGGAATCTAGCGGGTAGTGCAGATACGCAGTATTTT
- | TRBJ1-2 | TRBV5-1 | - | CASSLEGAPRGYTF | TGCGCCAGCAGCTTGGAGGGAGCCCCTAGGGGCTACACCTTC
- | TRBJ2-1 | TRBV7-2 | TRBD2 | CASSRTRTSGSDEQFF | TGTGCCAGCAGCCGTACGAGGACTAGCGGGAGTGATGAGCAGTTCTTC
- | TRBJ1-1 | TRBV7-9 | - | CASRLRGSRGTEAFF | TGTGCCAGCAGACTTAGGGGTAGTAGGGGGACTGAAGCTTTCTTT
- | TRBJ1-6 | TRBV30 | TRBD1 | CAWRRTGERSPLHF | TGTGCCTGGAGAAGGACAGGGGAGCGATCACCCCTCCACTTT